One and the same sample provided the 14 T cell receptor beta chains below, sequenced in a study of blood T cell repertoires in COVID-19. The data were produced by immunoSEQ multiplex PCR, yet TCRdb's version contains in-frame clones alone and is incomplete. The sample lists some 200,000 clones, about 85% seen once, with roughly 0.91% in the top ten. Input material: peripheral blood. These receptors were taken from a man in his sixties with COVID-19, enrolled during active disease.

Here the CDR3 DNA reads TGTGCCAGTAGTATAGTTTTAGTCGGACAGGGGGCGTCTGAAGCTTTCTTT. Encoded protein: CASSIVLVGQGASEAFF. The chain carries TRBV19 and TRBJ1-1; 11 bases map to TRBD1. The V segment lost 1 base and the J segment 6 bases; nucleotides outside the gene matches: 10. Germline V lookup: CDR1 LNHDA, CDR2 SQIVND (reference sequence). CDR3 length: 17 residues.

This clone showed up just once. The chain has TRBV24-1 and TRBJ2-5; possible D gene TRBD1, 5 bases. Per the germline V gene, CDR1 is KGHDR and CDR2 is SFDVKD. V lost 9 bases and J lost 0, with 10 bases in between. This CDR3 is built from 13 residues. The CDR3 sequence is CATETENQETQYF. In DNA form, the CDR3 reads TGTGCCACCGAGACAGAAAACCAAGAGACCCAGTACTTC.

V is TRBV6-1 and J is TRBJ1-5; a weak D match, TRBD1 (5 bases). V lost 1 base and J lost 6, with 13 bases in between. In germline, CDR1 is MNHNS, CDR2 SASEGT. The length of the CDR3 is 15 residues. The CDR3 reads CASSEVSQGGQPQHF. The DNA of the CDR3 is TGTGCCAGCAGTGAAGTATCCCAGGGCGGTCAGCCCCAGCATTTT.

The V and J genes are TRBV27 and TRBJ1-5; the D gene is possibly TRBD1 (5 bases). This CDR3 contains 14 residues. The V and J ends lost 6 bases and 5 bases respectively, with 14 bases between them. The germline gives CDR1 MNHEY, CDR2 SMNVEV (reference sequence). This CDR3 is CASSHSGFDQPQHF. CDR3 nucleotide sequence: TGTGCCAGCAGCCATTCAGGGTTTGATCAGCCCCAGCATTTT.

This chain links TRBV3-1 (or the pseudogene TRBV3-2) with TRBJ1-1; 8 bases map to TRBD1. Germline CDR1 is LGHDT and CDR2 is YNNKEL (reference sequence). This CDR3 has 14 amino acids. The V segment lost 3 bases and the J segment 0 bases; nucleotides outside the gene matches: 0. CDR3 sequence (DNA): TGTGCCAGCAGCCACAGGGGGCTGAACACTGAAGCTTTCTTT. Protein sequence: CASSHRGLNTEAFF.

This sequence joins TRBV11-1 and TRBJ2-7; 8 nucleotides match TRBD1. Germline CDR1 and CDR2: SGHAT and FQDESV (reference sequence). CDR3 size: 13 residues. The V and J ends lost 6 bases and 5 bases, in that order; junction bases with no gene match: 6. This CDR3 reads CASSRQGSDEQYF. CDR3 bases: TGTGCCAGCAGTCGACAGGGGAGCGACGAGCAGTACTTC.

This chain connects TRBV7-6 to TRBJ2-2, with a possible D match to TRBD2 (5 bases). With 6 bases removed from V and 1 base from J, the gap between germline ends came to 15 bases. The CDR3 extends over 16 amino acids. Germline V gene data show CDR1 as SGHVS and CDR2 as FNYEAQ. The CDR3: CASSSLGRVNTGELFF. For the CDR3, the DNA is TGTGCCAGCAGTTCTTTAGGGCGGGTGAACACCGGGGAGCTGTTTTTT.

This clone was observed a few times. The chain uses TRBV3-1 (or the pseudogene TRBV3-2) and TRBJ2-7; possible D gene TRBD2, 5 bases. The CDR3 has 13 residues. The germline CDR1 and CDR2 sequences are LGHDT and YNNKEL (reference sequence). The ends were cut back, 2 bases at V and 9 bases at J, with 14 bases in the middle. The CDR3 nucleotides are TGTGCCAGCAGCCAATGGCCTAGCCCGGGGCAGTACTTC. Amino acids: CASSQWPSPGQYF.

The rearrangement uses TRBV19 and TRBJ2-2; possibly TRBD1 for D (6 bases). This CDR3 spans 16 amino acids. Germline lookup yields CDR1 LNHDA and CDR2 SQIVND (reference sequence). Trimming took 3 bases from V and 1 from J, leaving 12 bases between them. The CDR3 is CASSIKGGMNTGELFF. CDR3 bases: TGTGCCAGTAGTATCAAAGGGGGTATGAACACCGGGGAGCTGTTTTTT. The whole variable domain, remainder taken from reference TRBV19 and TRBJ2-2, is DGGITQSPKYLFRKEGQNVTLSCEQNLNHDAMYWYRQDPGQGLRLIYYSQIVNDFQKGDIAEGYSVSREKKESFPLTVTSAQKNPTAFYLCASSIKGGMNTGELFFGEGSRLTVL.

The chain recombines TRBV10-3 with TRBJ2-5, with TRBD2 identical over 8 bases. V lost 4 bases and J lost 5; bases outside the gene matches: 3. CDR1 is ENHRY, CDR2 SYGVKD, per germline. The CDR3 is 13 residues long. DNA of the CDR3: TGTGCCATCAGTGGGACTAGCCGGGAGACCCAGTACTTC. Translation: CAISGTSRETQYF.

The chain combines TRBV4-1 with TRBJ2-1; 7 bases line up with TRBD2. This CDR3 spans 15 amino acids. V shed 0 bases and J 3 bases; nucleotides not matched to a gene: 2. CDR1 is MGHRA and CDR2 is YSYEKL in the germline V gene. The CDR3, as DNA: TGCGCCAGCAGCCAAGATCGCGGGGGCTACAATGAGCAGTTCTTC. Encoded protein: CASSQDRGGYNEQFF.

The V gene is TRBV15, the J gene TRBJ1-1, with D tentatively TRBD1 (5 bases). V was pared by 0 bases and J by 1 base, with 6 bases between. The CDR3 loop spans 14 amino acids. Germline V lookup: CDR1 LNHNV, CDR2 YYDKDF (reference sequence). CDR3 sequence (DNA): TGTGCCACCAGCAGAGAGCAGGGGAACACTGAAGCTTTCTTT. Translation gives CATSREQGNTEAFF.

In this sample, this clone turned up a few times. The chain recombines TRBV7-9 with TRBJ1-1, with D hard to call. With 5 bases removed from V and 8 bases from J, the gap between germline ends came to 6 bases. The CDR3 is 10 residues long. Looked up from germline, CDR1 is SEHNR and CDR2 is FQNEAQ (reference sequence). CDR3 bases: TGTGCCAGCAGCCCTCCCGAAGCTTTCTTT. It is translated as CASSPPEAFF. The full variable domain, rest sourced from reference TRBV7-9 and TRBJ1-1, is DTGVSQNPRHKITKRGQNVTFRCDPISEHNRLYWYRQTLGQGPEFLTYFQNEAQLEKSRLLSDRFSAERPKGSFSTLEIQRTEQGDSAMYLCASSPPEAFFGQGTRLTVV.

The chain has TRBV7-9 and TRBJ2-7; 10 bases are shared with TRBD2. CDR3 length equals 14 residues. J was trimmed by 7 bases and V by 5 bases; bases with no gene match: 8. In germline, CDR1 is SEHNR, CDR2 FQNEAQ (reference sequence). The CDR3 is CASSTTSGVLEQYF. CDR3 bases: TGTGCCAGCAGCACTACTAGCGGGGTCCTGGAGCAGTACTTC.